One sample yielded the 16 T cell receptor beta chains listed below, sequenced in a study of early T cells in non-severe SARS-CoV-2 infection (dated by TCRdb to the early 2020s). Receptor amplification or capture employed 5' RACE. Sequencing was performed on a NextSeq 500. TCRdb ran its own pipeline on the public reads, namely fastp trimming at Q25 and MiXCR clone calling, and kept in-frame beta chains. Rows matching on CDR3 protein sequence are summarized as one entry with the most common DNA and genes. This sample lists over 85,000 distinct CDR3 sequences; around 14% were detected once. In total, the top ten clones hold approximately 6% of the sample. Sequencing was done on a sample of whole blood. These receptors were collected from an adult who was a healthcare worker with PCR-confirmed SARS-CoV-2 infection or an uninfected control (not recorded which).

The chain recombines TRBV9 with TRBJ2-7, with 7 bases lining up with TRBD2. Per the germline V gene, CDR1 is SGDLS and CDR2 is YYNGEE. J lost 5 bases, V lost 0 bases, and 8 bases had no gene match. The CDR3 is 15 residues long. The CDR3 nucleotides read TGTGCCAGCAGCGTAGATGGAAGGCGGGAGAACGAGCAGTACTTC. It is translated as CASSVDGRRENEQYF.

V gene TRBV20-1 combines with J gene TRBJ2-1; the match to TRBD2 covers 9 bases. The germline gives CDR1 DFQATT, CDR2 SNEGSKA (reference sequence). CDR3 size: 13 residues. The V segment lost 3 bases and the J segment 13 bases; nucleotides outside the gene matches: 10. This chain's CDR3 is CSARRRRLADQFF. In DNA form, the CDR3 reads TGCAGTGCTAGGAGGAGGAGACTAGCGGACCAGTTCTTC.

The rearrangement uses TRBV28 and TRBJ2-3, with TRBD2 matching over 7 bases. V shed 11 bases, J shed 0 bases, and the junction held 11 bases outside the gene matches. CDR1 and CDR2 from the germline V gene are MDHEN and SYDVKM. The CDR3 runs 15 residues. As DNA, the CDR3 is TGTGCCGGGGGAACTAGCGACCTTAGCACAGATACGCAGTATTTT. It translates to CAGGTSDLSTDTQYF.

A word on this clonotype: At one of its ends the junction is not consistent with the germline gene, which may arise from a read error. CDR3 DNA: TGTACCATCAGTGAGCCTATATTGAACGCTGAAGCTTTCTTT. It encodes CTISEPILNAEAFF. This chain links TRBV10-3 with TRBJ1-1; unclear D gene. The CDR3 is made up of 14 amino acids. The V gene's germline CDR1 is ENHRY and CDR2 SYGVKD.

The CDR3 here is CSVGQAAYEQYF. The DNA for the CDR3 is TGCAGTGTTGGACAGGCCGCGTACGAGCAGTACTTC. The chain links TRBV20-1 to TRBJ2-7, with 7 bases fitting TRBD1. The CDR3 has 12 amino acids. The J segment lost 4 bases and the V segment lost 7 bases, leaving 7 bases of the junction unmatched. Germline V gives CDR1 DFQATT, CDR2 SNEGSKA (reference sequence).

This clonotype was picked up many times. This chain links TRBV13 with TRBJ2-5; no firm D call. This CDR3 spans 15 amino acids. Trimming removed 4 bases from V and 0 bases from J, with 12 bases in between. CDR1 PRHDT and CDR2 FYEKMQ come from the germline V gene (reference sequence). CDR3 residues: CASSSPPTDQETQYF. The CDR3 nucleotides read TGTGCCAGCAGCTCCCCTCCGACGGACCAAGAGACCCAGTACTTC.

In its sample, this clonotype was seen many times. The chain joins TRBV5-6 to TRBJ1-2, with D perhaps TRBD1 (6 bases). Between the trimmed V and J ends, which lost 5 bases and 0 bases, there was a span of 8 bases. The CDR3 covers 13 residues. From germline, CDR1 is SGHDT and CDR2 YYEEEE. This chain's CDR3 is CASRWTANYGYTF. Here the CDR3 DNA reads TGTGCCAGCAGGTGGACAGCTAACTATGGCTACACCTTC.

This clonotype was found many times. The V call is TRBV12-3 or TRBV12-4, the J call TRBJ2-1; D may match TRBD1 or TRBD2 (5 bases each). Trimming stripped 6 bases from V and 6 bases from J, with 15 bases between. The CDR3 has 14 amino acids. CDR3 sequence reads: CASRAAGSFNEQFF. The CDR3 DNA reads TGTGCCAGCAGGGCGGCAGGGAGTTTCAATGAGCAGTTCTTC.

This chain links TRBV28 with TRBJ2-1, with 10 nucleotides matching TRBD2. The J segment lost 2 bases and the V segment lost 5 bases, leaving 6 bases of the junction unmatched. The CDR3 totals 16 residues. Germline-derived CDR1 and CDR2 are MDHEN and SYDVKM. CDR3 DNA: TGTGCCAGCAGTCCCCAACTAGCGGGACCCTACAATGAGCAGTTCTTC. Translating gives CASSPQLAGPYNEQFF. The complete variable domain, with remaining parts taken from reference TRBV28 and TRBJ2-1, reads DVKVTQSSRYLVKRTGEKVFLECVQDMDHENMFWYRQDPGLGLRLIYFSYDVKMKEKGDIPEGYSVSREKKERFSLILESASTNQTSMYLCASSPQLAGPYNEQFFGPGTRLTVL.

A note on this clonotype: A much larger clone lies one base from this, so it may be a read error. The chain carries TRBV10-3 and TRBJ2-2; 8 bases match TRBD2. With V trimmed by 10 bases and J by 4 bases, 11 bases remained unmatched. The germline V gene encodes CDR1 ENHRY and CDR2 SYGVKD. The CDR3 has 15 amino acids. The CDR3 is CANNRSGRGTGELFF. CDR3 DNA: TGTGCCAACAACCGCTCCGGGAGGGGCACCGGGGAGCTGTTTTTT.

This clonotype was observed at least ten times. The chain uses TRBV27 and TRBJ1-2, with 9 bases identical to TRBD1. V lost 4 bases to trimming and J lost 7 bases; unmatched junction nucleotides: 7. Germline V gene lookup returns CDR1 MNHEY and CDR2 SMNVEV (reference sequence). The CDR3 length is 14 residues. In DNA, the CDR3 is TGTGCCAGCAGTTACTACAGGGGGCATAGTGGCTACACCTTC. It specifies CASSYYRGHSGYTF.

For the CDR3, the DNA is TGTGCCAGCAGTTCGGGACTAGCGGGGAACTACGAGCAGTACTTC. Translating it yields CASSSGLAGNYEQYF. The chain combines TRBV6-2 or TRBV6-3 with TRBJ2-7; 13 bases line up with TRBD2. The CDR3 is 15 amino acids. Looked up from germline, CDR1 is MNHEY and CDR2 is SVGEGT. With V trimmed by 4 bases and J by 3 bases, 3 bases remained unmatched.

The chain uses TRBV6-2 or TRBV6-3 and TRBJ2-7, with D perhaps TRBD2 (6 bases). Between the trimmed V and J ends, which lost 8 bases and 8 bases, there was a span of 19 bases. The CDR3 spans 13 residues. Per germline, CDR1 MNHEY and CDR2 SVGEGT. CDR3 bases: TGTGCCAGCTCGCCCCCGGGGAGGACCCAGCAGTACTTC. Translated, it gives CASSPPGRTQQYF.

The rearrangement links TRBV29-1 to TRBJ2-5; 12 positions agree with TRBD2. CDR1 and CDR2 (germline): SQVTM, ANQGSEA. The length of the CDR3 is 13 residues. V trimming: 7 bases; J trimming: 3 bases; junction bases outside the gene matches: 3. DNA of the CDR3: TGCAGCGGACTAGCGGGGGTTAAAGAGACCCAGTACTTC. It yields the protein CSGLAGVKETQYF.

This clonotype was counted between two and nine times. The chain joins TRBV5-6 to TRBJ1-1; D not resolved. Germline CDR1 reads SGHDT; CDR2 reads YYEEEE. This CDR3 region has 13 residues. Trimming removed 4 bases at V and 6 bases at J, with 13 bases between. Here the CDR3 reads CASSMLPDSEAFF. The CDR3 nucleotides read TGTGCCAGCAGCATGCTTCCGGATTCTGAAGCTTTCTTT.

There are many counts of this clonotype. The V call is TRBV12-3 or TRBV12-4, the J call TRBJ1-4; D ambiguous. V was shortened by 3 bases and J by 8 bases, with 13 bases between the two germline ends. The CDR3 is made up of 14 amino acids. Written as DNA, the CDR3 is TGTGCCAGCAGTTTCCGTGACAAGAACGAAAAACTGTTTTTT. Its translation is CASSFRDKNEKLFF.